A single sample gave rise to the 23 T cell receptor beta chains below, sequenced in a study of CD8 T cells in ankylosing spondylitis. For these TCRs, the target antigens are not known. TCRdb fed the 5' RACE reads into MiXCR, producing one record per CDR3 protein. This table holds around 490,000 distinct CDR3 sequences, 5.3% found once. Regarding the study as a whole: One TCR beta motif, made up of several highly homologous variants, appeared characteristic of ankylosing spondylitis blood.

The sequencing input was blood, either unsorted or a sorted T cell fraction (not recorded which). The receptors shown here come from a male donor with ankylosing spondylitis.

This clonotype was counted ten times or more. The genes are TRBV6-5 and TRBJ1-4; maybe TRBD1 (5 bases). V lost 5 bases, J lost 4 bases, and 11 bases lay in between. CDR3 size: 14 residues. CDR1 MNHEY and CDR2 SVGAGI come from the germline V gene. The CDR3 DNA sequence: TGTGCCAGCAGTCACGACAGTGTTAATGAAAAACTGTTTTTT. Protein: CASSHDSVNEKLFF.

This clonotype has at least ten counts. The J gene is TRBJ2-7, the V gene TRBV7-9; D is perhaps TRBD1 (6 bases). V lost 7 bases to trimming and J lost 3 bases, with 16 bases between them. The length of the CDR3 is 14 residues. The germline CDR1 and CDR2 sequences are SEHNR and FQNEAQ (reference sequence). This CDR3 reads CASTTHGTIYEQYF. DNA of the CDR3: TGTGCCAGCACTACTCACGGGACAATCTACGAGCAGTACTTC.

This clonotype has at least ten counts. This chain uses TRBV4-1 with TRBJ2-4; tentatively, D is TRBD1 or TRBD2 (6 bases each). The CDR3 is made up of 17 amino acids. Germline CDR1 is MGHRA and CDR2 is YSYEKL. V was trimmed by 4 bases and J by 8 bases, leaving 24 bases between them. CDR3 nucleotide sequence: TGCGCCAGCAGCCTCAAAGGCAGGGGCCGGGGGAATGACATTCAGTACTTC. The encoded protein is CASSLKGRGRGNDIQYF.

The table lists this clonotype with many counts. V usage is TRBV15 and J usage is TRBJ2-5; 9 bases line up with TRBD2. CDR3 length: 18 amino acids. Germline trimming cut 4 bases from V and 5 bases from J; bases unmatched to any gene: 17. Looked up from germline, CDR1 is LNHNV and CDR2 is YYDKDF (reference sequence). Here the CDR3 reads CATSIGGNIAGARETQYF. In nucleotides, the CDR3 is TGTGCCACCAGCATTGGGGGGAATATAGCGGGAGCTCGGGAGACCCAGTACTTC.

This clonotype has a count of ten or more. The V call is TRBV29-1, the J call TRBJ1-2; TRBD1 matches at 7 bases. Trimming removed 6 bases from V and 6 bases from J; junction bases left unmatched: 7. Germline CDR1 is SQVTM and CDR2 is ANQGSEA. This CDR3 spans 12 amino acids. CDR3 region: CSVPDRANGYTF. The CDR3, as DNA: TGCAGCGTACCTGACAGGGCCAATGGCTACACCTTC.

The chain has TRBV4-3 and TRBJ2-1; D possibly corresponds to TRBD2 (5 bases). V lost 3 bases, J lost 9 bases, and 12 bases lay in between. This CDR3 is built from 13 residues. Germline CDR1 is LGHNA and CDR2 is YSLEER. The CDR3 region has the DNA TGCGCCAGCAGCCACGCACTAGACTTTGAGCAGTTCTTC. Its protein is CASSHALDFEQFF.

This clonotype turned up a few times. The V call is TRBV6-2 or TRBV6-3, the J call TRBJ2-3; 7 bases fit TRBD1. Germline CDR1 is MNHEY and CDR2 is SVGEGT. V trimming: 2 bases; J trimming: 0 bases; junction bases outside the gene matches: 2. The CDR3 length is 15 residues. CDR3 bases: TGTGCCAGCAGTTACGGGACAGTGAGCACAGATACGCAGTATTTT. This codes for CASSYGTVSTDTQYF.

This clonotype came up many times. V and J are TRBV12-3 or TRBV12-4 and TRBJ2-5; maybe TRBD2 (5 bases). CDR3 length: 16 residues. V shed 6 bases and J shed 5 bases, with 22 bases lying between them. For the CDR3, the DNA is TGTGCCAGCAGCCCGGGGTCCCAGTTTATTATTGAGACCCAGTACTTC. Translating it yields CASSPGSQFIIETQYF.

This clonotype was observed at least ten times. The genes are TRBV20-1 and TRBJ1-5; 8 bases line up with TRBD1. This CDR3 region has 13 residues. Per germline, CDR1 DFQATT and CDR2 SNEGSKA (reference sequence). Trimming removed 6 bases from V and 4 bases from J; junction bases left unmatched: 5. CDR3 sequence reads: CSALQGGNQPQHF. In nucleotides, the CDR3 is TGCAGTGCCCTACAGGGGGGTAATCAGCCCCAGCATTTT.

For this clonotype: This may come from a read error, since a much larger clone is one base off. The chain has TRBV28 and TRBJ2-1; 13 positions agree with TRBD2. CDR1 and CDR2 from the germline V gene are MDHEN and SYDVKM. The CDR3 length is 17 residues. The CDR3 region has the DNA TGTGACAGCAGTCTTGGACTAGCGGGAGCCCCTTACAATGAGCAGTTCTTC. It codes for CDSSLGLAGAPYNEQFF. The full variable domain, completed using reference TRBV28 and TRBJ2-1, is DVKVTQSSRYLVKRTGEKVFLECVQDMDHENMFWYRQDPGLGLRLIYFSYDVKMKEKGDIPEGYSVSREKKERFSLILESASTNQTSMYLCDSSLGLAGAPYNEQFFGPGTRLTVL.

The table lists this clonotype with a few counts. V gene TRBV5-5 combines with J gene TRBJ2-7; D remains ambiguous. Per the germline V gene, CDR1 is SGHKS and CDR2 is YYEKEE (reference sequence). V was shortened by 0 bases and J by 1 base, with 8 bases between the two germline ends. CDR3 size: 14 residues. The CDR3 loop reads CASSLDQSSYEQYF. In DNA form, the CDR3 reads TGTGCCAGCAGCTTGGATCAGAGTTCCTACGAGCAGTACTTC.

This clonotype has at least ten counts. The chain joins TRBV20-1 to TRBJ2-3, with D uncertain. This CDR3 has 14 residues. With 2 bases removed from V and 4 bases from J, the gap between germline ends came to 13 bases. Germline CDR1 DFQATT, CDR2 SNEGSKA (reference sequence). CDR3 nucleotide sequence: TGCAGTGCTAGAAGCCACTTCCGGGCAGATACGCAGTATTTT. Translating it yields CSARSHFRADTQYF.

Comments on this clonotype: A much larger clonotype is one base distant, so this may be a read error. The chain recombines TRBV6-6 with TRBJ2-5; D unclear. CDR3 size: 13 residues. Germline CDR1 is MNHNY and CDR2 is SVGAGI (reference sequence). The DNA of the CDR3 is TGTGCCAGCACCCACGTTCGGACGGAGACCAAGTACTTC. It is translated as CASTHVRTETKYF.

This clonotype occurred once. This sequence joins TRBV29-1 and TRBJ2-7, with TRBD2 matching over 9 bases. V dropped 1 base and J dropped 2; count of bases not matched to a gene: 6. The CDR3 totals 15 residues. CDR1 and CDR2 (germline): SQVTM, ANQGSEA. CDR3 loop: CSVEVAGGLPYEQYF. Here the CDR3 DNA reads TGCAGCGTTGAAGTGGCGGGAGGGCTCCCCTACGAGCAGTACTTC.

This clonotype was seen more than once but under ten times. The genes are TRBV2 and TRBJ2-3; either TRBD1 or TRBD2 may supply D (5 bases each). The CDR3 runs 14 residues. Per the germline V gene, CDR1 is SNHLY and CDR2 is FYNNEI. V gave up 10 bases and J gave up 1 base, with 15 bases separating them. In nucleotides, the CDR3 is TGTGCCATCCTGGGGGATTTAGGCACAGATACGCAGTATTTT. Protein sequence: CAILGDLGTDTQYF.

This clonotype appeared many times. The chain uses TRBV7-9 and TRBJ2-7; D perhaps matches TRBD2 (6 bases). The germline gives CDR1 SEHNR, CDR2 FQNEAQ (reference sequence). V was clipped by 4 bases and J by 3 bases, with 16 bases between them. The CDR3 loop spans 15 amino acids. The CDR3 spells CASSSGVKANYEQYF. CDR3 sequence (DNA): TGTGCCAGCAGCTCGGGGGTGAAAGCGAACTACGAGCAGTACTTC.

This clonotype showed up many times. The gene calls are TRBV25-1 and TRBJ1-2; tentative D call: TRBD1 (6 bases). Germline lookup yields CDR1 MGHDK and CDR2 SYGVNS. V was cut by 3 bases and J by 8 bases, with 16 bases left in between. The CDR3 has 14 residues. This CDR3 is CASSESRTAYGYTF. The DNA of the CDR3 is TGTGCCAGCAGTGAGTCGCGGACAGCGTACGGCTACACCTTC.

This clonotype appeared many times. The V call is TRBV7-2, the J call TRBJ2-5; no clear D gene. Trimming removed 5 bases from V and 5 bases from J, with 12 bases in between. Germline V gene lookup returns CDR1 SGHTA and CDR2 FQGNSA. The CDR3 sequence is 13 residues long. The CDR3 here is CASSRDPAETQYF. CDR3 DNA: TGTGCCAGCAGCAGGGATCCAGCGGAGACCCAGTACTTC.

This clonotype was seen ten or more times. The chain links TRBV9 to TRBJ2-1, with TRBD2 matching over 8 bases. The germline gives CDR1 SGDLS, CDR2 YYNGEE. The CDR3 consists of 16 residues. V shed 0 bases and J 12 bases; nucleotides not matched to a gene: 14. The CDR3 region has the DNA TGTGCCAGCAGCGTAGCCCTGACTAGCGCTACGAACGGGCAGTTCTTC. It yields the protein CASSVALTSATNGQFF.

The chain carries TRBV6-1 and TRBJ2-4; D possibly corresponds to TRBD2 (6 bases). Per the germline V gene, CDR1 is MNHNS and CDR2 is SASEGT. The CDR3 spans 16 residues. The germline V and J ends were trimmed by 7 bases and 0 bases, with 16 bases remaining between them. This CDR3 is CASKEGLSKAKNIQYF. CDR3 DNA: TGTGCCAGCAAGGAGGGACTCTCAAAAGCCAAAAACATTCAGTACTTC.

This clonotype was counted many times. The chain combines TRBV6-2 or TRBV6-3 with TRBJ1-2; no reliable D call. The V gene's germline CDR1 is MNHEY and CDR2 SVGEGT. The CDR3 consists of 11 residues. V lost 7 bases to trimming and J lost 7 bases, with 10 bases between them. The DNA of the CDR3 is TGTGCCAGCATTGGAGGTCTTGGCTACACCTTC. It is translated as CASIGGLGYTF.

The chain recombines TRBV9 with TRBJ2-3; 12 positions agree with TRBD2. This CDR3 spans 17 amino acids. Germline CDR1 is SGDLS and CDR2 is YYNGEE. Trimming removed 2 bases from V and 2 bases from J; junction bases left unmatched: 6. DNA of the CDR3: TGTGCCAGCAGCGTGGGAACTAGCGGGGGGTACACAGATACGCAGTATTTT. Encoded protein: CASSVGTSGGYTDTQYF.

This clonotype was seen repeatedly, ten times or more. The chain couples TRBV5-6 to TRBJ2-7, with D tentatively TRBD1 (6 bases). CDR1 is SGHDT and CDR2 is YYEEEE in the germline V gene. The CDR3 runs to 12 residues. Trimming took off 5 bases at V and 5 bases at J, with 11 bases between the two ends. In nucleotides, the CDR3 is TGTGCCAGCAGTTCTCAGGGGCACGAGCAGTACTTC. Translation gives CASSSQGHEQYF.